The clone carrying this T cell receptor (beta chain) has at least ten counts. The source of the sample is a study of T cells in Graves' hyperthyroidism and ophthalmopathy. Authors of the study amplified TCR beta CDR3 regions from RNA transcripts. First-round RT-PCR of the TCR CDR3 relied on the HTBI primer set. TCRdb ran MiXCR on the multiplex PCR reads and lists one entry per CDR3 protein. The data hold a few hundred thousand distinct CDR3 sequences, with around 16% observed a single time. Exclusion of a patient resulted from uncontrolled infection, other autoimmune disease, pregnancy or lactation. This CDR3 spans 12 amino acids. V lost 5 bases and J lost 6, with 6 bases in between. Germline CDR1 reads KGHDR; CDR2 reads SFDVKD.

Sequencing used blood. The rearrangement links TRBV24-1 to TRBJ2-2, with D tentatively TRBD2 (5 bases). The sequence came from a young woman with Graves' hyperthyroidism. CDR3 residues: CATSVGAGELFF. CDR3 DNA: TGTGCCACCAGTGTCGGGGCCGGGGAGCTGTTTTTT.